The clone carrying this T cell receptor (beta chain) was counted a few times. Its antigen is unidentified. Possible read error: a much larger clone is one base away. Per sample, extraction of total RNA gave at least 5.5 micrograms in every case. This sample is part of a study of blood T cells in healthy people across ages. Study at large: The template switching approach captured approximately one barcoded beta molecule for every two T cells.

CDR1 and CDR2 (germline): MGHDK, SYGVNS. This CDR3 spans 15 amino acids. Findings of the study overall: Naive T cell percentage showed a strong correlation with the diversity of TCR beta. Investigators treated diversity estimates from one million T cells as underestimates.

A J-beta primer mix and a sample-barcoded 5' primer were used in a second PCR of roughly 6 to 12 cycles. From the 5' RACE reads, TCRdb called clonotypes with MiXCR, one entry per CDR3 protein. The table lists some 790,000 distinct CDR3 sequences, around 28% of them singletons. The chain has TRBV25-1 and TRBJ1-6, with D perhaps matching TRBD1 (5 bases). This sequence originates from a woman of 80 years or more in good health. Sequencing was done on a sample of blood. CDR3 bases: TGTGTCAGCAGTGAATGGGGCAGAGATAATTCACCCCTCCACTTT. Its protein is CVSSEWGRDNSPLHF.